The 27 T cell receptor beta chains below all came from one sample that was sequenced in a study of Ad26.COV2.S vaccination and SARS-CoV-2 variants. TCRdb keeps only in-frame clones here, not all; method: immunoSEQ multiplex PCR. The sample holds about 350,000 clones, roughly 90% seen once. Noted treatment: about 20 received Ad26.COV2.S at low or high dose, single or two shots; 5 received placebo; per-sample allocation not given. At day 63 after the first vaccine or placebo injection, samples were drawn. This material consisted of peripheral blood, taken in a trial of Ad26.COV2.S vaccine versus placebo. The receptor source for this set is a person between 18 and 59 years old who received the Ad26.COV2.S COVID-19 vaccine or a placebo.

This clone occurred once. The rearrangement uses TRBV10-3 and TRBJ2-7; TRBD1 matches 7 bases. Unmatched junction bases numbered 9, after V lost 4 bases and J lost 0 bases. Germline-derived CDR1 and CDR2 are ENHRY and SYGVKD. The length of the CDR3 is 16 residues. CDR3 bases: TGTGCCATCAGTGGAACCGGGACAGCTTCCTCCTACGAGCAGTACTTC. Protein sequence: CAISGTGTASSYEQYF.

With regard to this clone: Other DNA sequences in this sample translate to the same CDR3. This rearrangement joins TRBV5-1 to TRBJ1-2, with D unresolved. Germline loops: CDR1 SGHRS, CDR2 YFSETQ. The CDR3 extends over 13 amino acids. Trimming took 0 bases from V and 2 from J, leaving 5 bases between them. CDR3 in amino acids: CASSLDSNYGYTF. DNA for the CDR3: TGCGCCAGCAGCTTGGACAGCAACTATGGCTACACCTTC.

J is TRBJ1-1 and V is TRBV10-1; D is undetermined. V was clipped by 3 bases and J by 0 bases, with 5 bases between them. Germline CDR1 reads WNHNN; CDR2 reads SYGVQD (reference sequence). There are 13 residues in the CDR3. The CDR3 sequence: CASSDLLNTEAFF. The DNA for the CDR3 is TGCGCCAGCAGTGACCTGCTGAACACTGAAGCTTTCTTT.

The chain recombines TRBV2 with TRBJ1-4, with D possibly being TRBD1 (5 bases). The CDR3 loop spans 15 amino acids. V was clipped by 3 bases and J by 1 base, with 9 bases between them. The germline CDR1 and CDR2 sequences are SNHLY and FYNNEI. The chain's CDR3 is CASSENRKTNEKLFF. In DNA, the CDR3 is TGTGCCAGCAGTGAGAACAGGAAAACTAATGAAAAACTGTTTTTT.

This clone occurred once. The chain carries TRBV7-8 and TRBJ2-7; D might be TRBD2 (6 bases). The V gene lost 5 bases and the J gene lost 7 bases, with 21 bases spanning the gap. Germline-derived CDR1 and CDR2 are SGHVS and FQNEAQ. The CDR3 covers 15 residues. CDR3 DNA sequence: TGTGCCAGCAGCCCAGCCGGGGTTGCGGCGGGGGAGCAGTACTTC. This sequence encodes CASSPAGVAAGEQYF.

The chain combines TRBV13 with TRBJ2-3, with 7 bases identical to TRBD2. The CDR3 has 14 amino acids. Per the germline V gene, CDR1 is PRHDT and CDR2 is FYEKMQ (reference sequence). J was trimmed by 3 bases and V by 5 bases; bases with no gene match: 5. CDR3 residues: CASSMTLATDTQYF. CDR3 DNA: TGTGCCAGCAGCATGACACTAGCGACAGATACGCAGTATTTT.

The chain links TRBV11-2 to TRBJ1-1, with a weak D call TRBD1 (5 bases). Germline lookup yields CDR1 SGHAT and CDR2 FQNNGV. V was cut by 2 bases and J by 5 bases, with 12 bases left in between. This CDR3 region has 14 residues. The CDR3 DNA sequence: TGTGCCAGCAGCTTATATGCGGGGCGGACTGAAGCTTTCTTT. Translated: CASSLYAGRTEAFF. Using reference TRBV11-2 and TRBJ1-1 for the parts outside the CDR3, the full variable domain is EAGVAQSPRYKIIEKRQSVAFWCNPISGHATLYWYQQILGQGPKLLIQFQNNGVVDDSQLPKDRFSAERLKGVDSTLKIQPAKLEDSAVYLCASSLYAGRTEAFFGQGTRLTVV.

The J gene is TRBJ2-5, the V gene TRBV18, with D possibly TRBD1 on 6 matching bases. V lost 3 bases to trimming and J lost 5 bases, with 19 bases between them. Germline CDR1 reads KGHSH; CDR2 reads LQKENI. This CDR3 spans 16 amino acids. The chain's CDR3 is CASSPYDIGGGETQYF. DNA of the CDR3: TGTGCCAGCTCACCTTACGACATTGGGGGCGGCGAGACCCAGTACTTC.

The chain is built from TRBV6-1 and TRBJ1-6, with 7 bases aligning to TRBD1. J lost 10 bases, V lost 2 bases, and 5 bases had no gene match. The CDR3 spans 14 residues. In germline, CDR1 is MNHNS, CDR2 SASEGT. For the CDR3, the DNA is TGTGCCAGCAGTGAATATAGGGGGCAGTCACCCCTCCACTTT. This translates into CASSEYRGQSPLHF.

The chain uses TRBV5-5 and TRBJ1-1; maybe TRBD1 (5 bases). V lost 0 bases, J lost 8 bases, and 11 bases lay in between. CDR1 and CDR2 from the germline V gene are SGHKS and YYEKEE (reference sequence). CDR3 length: 13 residues. DNA for the CDR3: TGTGCCAGCAGCTTGGCCTCGACAGCAGAAGCTTTCTTT. This sequence encodes CASSLASTAEAFF.

The chain couples TRBV5-5 to TRBJ2-7, with unresolved D. Germline V CDR1 and CDR2: SGHKS, YYEKEE (reference sequence). This CDR3 contains 15 residues. Trimming took 1 base from V and 6 from J, leaving 17 bases between them. CDR3 nucleotides: TGTGCCAGCAGCTTGTTTCTCGAACATCTGACCGAGCAGTACTTC. This encodes CASSLFLEHLTEQYF.

The chain is built from TRBV7-9 and TRBJ1-3; D is ambiguous. CDR1 is SEHNR and CDR2 is FQNEAQ in the germline V gene (reference sequence). The CDR3 has 16 amino acids. Trimming took 2 bases from V and 0 from J, leaving 11 bases between them. CDR3 sequence (DNA): TGTGCCAGCAGCTTATCGGCGGATATCTCTGGAAACACCATATATTTT. Translated, it gives CASSLSADISGNTIYF.

The rearrangement links TRBV28 to TRBJ1-2; no clear D. The CDR3 has 14 amino acids. CDR1 MDHEN and CDR2 SYDVKM come from the germline V gene. V was cut by 7 bases and J by 6 bases, with 18 bases left in between. CDR3: CASNELQFSNGYTF. For the CDR3, the DNA is TGTGCCAGCAACGAATTACAATTCTCTAATGGCTACACCTTC.

The chain combines TRBV4-1 with TRBJ1-2; unclear D gene. This CDR3 spans 16 amino acids. Per germline, CDR1 MGHRA and CDR2 YSYEKL. The germline V and J ends were trimmed by 0 bases and 4 bases, with 15 bases remaining between them. For the CDR3, the DNA is TGCGCCAGCAGCCAAGATGGGATTCCAGGCTTCTATGGCTACACCTTC. Protein: CASSQDGIPGFYGYTF.

The V and J genes are TRBV2 and TRBJ1-2; TRBD1 might be the D (5 bases). V gave up 2 bases and J gave up 8 bases, with 12 bases separating them. The germline gives CDR1 SNHLY, CDR2 FYNNEI. The CDR3 consists of 13 residues. CDR3: CASSEWGVWGYTF. CDR3 nucleotide sequence: TGTGCCAGCAGTGAATGGGGGGTTTGGGGCTACACCTTC.

V is TRBV5-1 and J is TRBJ2-2; 11 bases agree with TRBD2. The CDR3 is 15 residues long. Germline-derived CDR1 and CDR2 are SGHRS and YFSETQ. The trim removed 2 bases at V and 4 bases at J, leaving 1 base unmatched. The CDR3 sequence is CASSLGLAGTGELFF. CDR3 coding DNA: TGCGCCAGCAGCTTAGGACTAGCGGGCACCGGGGAGCTGTTTTTT.

This clone was detected a few times. The chain combines TRBV2 with TRBJ2-2, with 7 bases lining up with TRBD1. The CDR3 loop spans 15 amino acids. J gave up 2 bases and V 6 bases, and 6 bases lay outside the gene matches. Germline CDR1 and CDR2: SNHLY and FYNNEI. The CDR3 nucleotides read TGTGCCAGCAGGGAGGACAGGATCAACACCGGGGAGCTGTTTTTT. Amino acids: CASREDRINTGELFF.

CDR3 sequence reads: CASSYRNPGSNQPQHF. As DNA, the CDR3 is TGTGCCAGCAGTTACCGAAACCCAGGGAGCAATCAGCCCCAGCATTTT. The chain couples TRBV6-5 to TRBJ1-5; D possibly corresponds to TRBD1 (5 bases). Trimming removed 2 bases at V and 1 base at J, with 12 bases between. This CDR3 has 16 amino acids. Germline CDR1 and CDR2: MNHEY and SVGAGI.

CDR3 nucleotide sequence: TGCGCCAGCAGCTTACGACAGGACTCCTACAATGAGCAGTTCTTC. Translated, it gives CASSLRQDSYNEQFF. The V gene is TRBV5-1, the J gene TRBJ2-1, with D tentatively TRBD1 (6 bases). Germline V lookup: CDR1 SGHRS, CDR2 YFSETQ. The CDR3 totals 15 residues. With 2 bases removed from V and 0 bases from J, the gap between germline ends came to 9 bases.

This clone was observed once. The chain joins TRBV10-3 to TRBJ2-7, with 8 bases aligning to TRBD2. V lost 4 bases to trimming and J lost 5 bases; unmatched junction nucleotides: 4. This CDR3 region has 13 residues. Germline V gene data show CDR1 as ENHRY and CDR2 as SYGVKD. The CDR3 loop is CAISVGGGNEQYF. CDR3 DNA: TGTGCCATCAGTGTCGGGGGGGGTAACGAGCAGTACTTC.

The chain combines TRBV29-1 with TRBJ1-4, with D possibly matching TRBD1 (5 bases). V shed 4 bases and J shed 2 bases, with 8 bases lying between them. Germline V gives CDR1 SQVTM, CDR2 ANQGSEA. CDR3 length equals 13 residues. This chain's CDR3 is CSVVRDTNEKLFF. The CDR3 DNA reads TGCAGCGTTGTCCGGGACACTAATGAAAAACTGTTTTTT.

This chain joins TRBV13 and TRBJ2-5; 8 bases fit TRBD2. V shed 6 bases, J shed 0 bases, and the junction held 12 bases outside the gene matches. CDR3 length: 17 residues. Germline CDR1 PRHDT, CDR2 FYEKMQ (reference sequence). The CDR3 nucleotides read TGTGCCAGCAGTAGTGAGGCGGGAGGCCCTAACCAAGAGACCCAGTACTTC. It is translated as CASSSEAGGPNQETQYF.

This clone was picked up a small number of times. This chain connects TRBV2 to TRBJ1-1; tentatively, D is TRBD1 (6 bases). This CDR3 contains 14 residues. CDR1 and CDR2 from the germline V gene are SNHLY and FYNNEI. Between the trimmed V and J ends, which lost 7 bases and 4 bases, there was a span of 16 bases. CDR3 region: CASTEQGGSTEAFF. CDR3 sequence (DNA): TGTGCCAGCACAGAACAGGGAGGGAGCACTGAAGCTTTCTTT.

As to this clone: One junction end does not reproduce the germline sequence, and a read error may be involved. The V and J genes are TRBV6-1 and TRBJ1-6, with a weak D call TRBD1 (6 bases). CDR3 length: 15 amino acids. The germline CDR1 and CDR2 sequences are MNHNS and SASEGT. The CDR3 sequence: CASSEAGGAYSPLHF. In DNA, the CDR3 is TGTGCCAGCAGCGAAGCGGGGGGCGCGTATTCACCCCTCCACTTT.

The rearrangement links TRBV28 to TRBJ2-1; 14 nucleotides align to TRBD2. The J segment lost 7 bases and the V segment lost 1 base, leaving 3 bases of the junction unmatched. There are 16 residues in the CDR3. From germline, CDR1 is MDHEN and CDR2 SYDVKM. CDR3 in amino acids: CASSLLGLAGGNEQFF. The CDR3 DNA follows: TGTGCCAGCAGTTTATTAGGACTAGCGGGAGGTAATGAGCAGTTCTTC.

The gene calls are TRBV7-2 and TRBJ2-7; TRBD2 aligns across 10 bases. V lost 1 base and J lost 3; bases outside the gene matches: 3. The V gene's germline CDR1 is SGHTA and CDR2 FQGNSA. This CDR3 is built from 15 residues. The CDR3 protein is CASSLDSGGIYEQYF. DNA for the CDR3: TGTGCCAGCAGCTTAGATAGCGGGGGGATCTACGAGCAGTACTTC.

The chain carries TRBV11-2 and TRBJ2-5; D gene ambiguous. CDR1 and CDR2 (germline): SGHAT, FQNNGV. This CDR3 has 13 amino acids. Trimming removed 1 base from V and 2 bases from J, with 5 bases in between. In DNA, the CDR3 is TGTGCCAGCAGCTTAGTAGTGCAAGAGACCCAGTACTTC. It is translated as CASSLVVQETQYF.